This TCR beta chain derives from a study of T cell repertoires in cytomegalovirus infection. TCRdb ran MiXCR on the reads and lists one entry per CDR3 protein. This table has 650,000 to 900,000 distinct CDR3 sequences, 32% appearing once. Points on this clonotype: The antigen is unknown.

Sequencing was performed on cultured CD8+ T cells from PBMCs, taken from culture after CMV antigen stimulation. The receptor was derived from a human donor in good health (CMV status not recorded). Some clones in this sample may be carry-over from other donors' samples.

The CDR3: CASRSGGVKETQYF. In DNA form, the CDR3 reads TGTGCCAGCAGAAGCGGGGGGGTAAAAGAGACCCAGTACTTC. The chain uses TRBV7-9 and TRBJ2-5, with TRBD2 matching over 10 bases. This CDR3 is 14 amino acids long. V was clipped by 6 bases and J by 3 bases; unmatched bases: 4. Germline values: CDR1 SEHNR, CDR2 FQNEAQ (reference sequence).